This T cell receptor (beta chain) emerged from a study of cytomegalovirus exposure and HLA in healthy donors. The assay was immunoSEQ multiplex PCR, and TCRdb's table has in-frame clones only and misses some. This sample has 90,000 or so clones, with about 85% found just once. CDR3 length: 16 amino acids. V dropped 4 bases and J dropped 5 bases, with 17 bases sitting between them. In germline, CDR1 is KGHSH, CDR2 LQKENI. This clonotype was obtained from a man aged 18 to 35 in good health and CMV-seropositive. The V gene is TRBV18, the J gene TRBJ1-4; TRBD1 might be the D (5 bases). Sequenced material: PBMCs. As DNA, the CDR3 is TGTGCCAGCTCACTCTTCCAAGGGGAGGGGAATGAAAAACTGTTTTTT. It yields the protein CASSLFQGEGNEKLFF.